This TCR beta chain stems from a study of post-analysis software for immune sequencing data. The overall study: Disease trajectories encompassed relapsing-remitting, secondary progressive and progressive-relapsing multiple sclerosis. Regarding the study as a whole: In patients, about five TRBV segments were more frequent than in controls, with TRBV5-6, TRBV5-1 and TRBV20-1 among them. Clustering by F measure revealed strong co-clustering among samples prepared together in one batch.

There are a few counts of this clonotype. Its antigen remains unknown. Germline V gene sequence: CDR1 MDHEN, CDR2 SYDVKM. This CDR3 is built from 16 residues. Trimming cost V 7 bases and J 6 bases; bases outside gene matches: 12. Prepared TCR beta cDNA libraries contained unique molecular identifiers. Each batch of 1 to 10 million T cells produced around 460,000 cDNA molecules. Each CDR3 protein gets one entry after TCRdb re-called the PCR reads with MiXCR. The table includes under 900,000 distinct CDR3 sequences, 53% detected once. The sequence derives from a girl aged 5-17 years with multiple sclerosis. The rearrangement joins TRBV28 to TRBJ2-1; TRBD1 agrees at 10 bases. Material for sequencing was blood. The CDR3, as DNA: TGTGCCAGCAAAACCCCTCCGGGACAGGGGATCAATGAGCAGTTCTTC. It specifies CASKTPPGQGINEQFF.